The 14 T cell receptor beta chains given below trace back to one sample, sequenced in a study of CXCR3-negative and CXCR3-positive naive CD8 T cells. Study outcomes and limitations: CXCR3-positive naive cells carried more hydrophobic TRB CDR3s than CXCR3-negative ones.

With UMI labels, 5' RACE was used to prepare the TRB cDNA libraries. Reanalyzing the 5' RACE reads, TCRdb keeps one entry per CDR3 protein, without DNA. The sample has 90,000 to 150,000 distinct CDR3 sequences, and its top ten clones hold approximately 0.36%. These receptors' targets are unknown. Sequenced: naive CXCR3+ CD8+ T cells from blood. Subset indicated: CD45RO-CCR7+CD27+CD95- naive CD8+ T cells expressing CXCR3 (TNR3+). The receptor set was obtained from a human donor in good health. Some clones in this sample may be carry-over from other donors' samples.

The chain employs TRBV28 and TRBJ2-1; TCRdb's D call, TRBD2, is unchecked because there is no DNA. The CDR3 is made up of 12 amino acids. CDR1 and CDR2 (germline): MDHEN, SYDVKM. The CDR3 region is CASSPARDEQFF.

V is TRBV7-9 and J is TRBJ2-7; TCRdb's D call of TRBD1 is untestable without DNA. Germline CDR1 reads SEHNR; CDR2 reads FQNEAQ (reference sequence). This CDR3 has 15 residues. The CDR3 region is CASSSWTGSKNEQYF.

The genes are TRBV3-1 and TRBJ2-1. The CDR3 covers 12 residues. CDR1 and CDR2 (germline): LGHDT, YNNKEL (reference sequence). CDR3 protein: CASSQVHNEQFF.

The rearrangement uses TRBV4-1 and TRBJ2-1; the D call from TCRdb, TRBD2, cannot be confirmed without DNA. Germline V lookup: CDR1 MGHRA, CDR2 YSYEKL. The CDR3 consists of 16 residues. The CDR3 loop is CASSQDRLAGGREQFF.

The J gene is TRBJ2-5, the V gene TRBV5-1; the TRBD1 assignment by TCRdb is unverifiable without DNA. The CDR3 consists of 13 residues. The germline CDR1 and CDR2 sequences are SGHRS and YFSETQ. CDR3 loop: CASSFDRVETQYF.

The J gene is TRBJ2-3, the V gene TRBV13; the D gene TCRdb calls, TRBD2, cannot be checked with no DNA. Germline CDR1 PRHDT, CDR2 FYEKMQ (reference sequence). This CDR3 spans 16 amino acids. The CDR3 protein is CASSLGGLAGYDTQYF.

The rearrangement uses TRBV27 and TRBJ2-5; the TCRdb D gene call, TRBD1, has no DNA to confirm it. Germline-derived CDR1 and CDR2 are MNHEY and SMNVEV (reference sequence). The CDR3 covers 16 residues. The CDR3 is CASSARTGPWGETQYF.

The chain links TRBV29-1 to TRBJ1-4; as DNA is missing, the TRBD1 call by TCRdb cannot be tested. CDR3 length: 11 amino acids. From germline, CDR1 is SQVTM and CDR2 ANQGSEA. The CDR3 protein is CSVGEPYGHSF.

J is TRBJ2-2 and V is TRBV29-1; TCRdb gives TRBD2 as the D gene, but with no DNA this cannot be confirmed. The CDR3 runs 14 residues. Germline V gene data show CDR1 as SQVTM and CDR2 as ANQGSEA. The CDR3 spells CSVEAGVGTGELFF.

The chain links TRBV20-1 to TRBJ2-7; the D call from TCRdb, TRBD1, cannot be confirmed without DNA. Germline loops: CDR1 DFQATT, CDR2 SNEGSKA (reference sequence). This CDR3 has 14 residues. CDR3 protein: CSAKDGGGIDEQYF.

The gene calls are TRBV7-6 and TRBJ2-7; TCRdb calls TRBD1, which cannot be checked without DNA. Germline V gene lookup returns CDR1 SGHVS and CDR2 FNYEAQ. The CDR3 sequence is 13 residues long. The CDR3 sequence: CASSQGQDYEQYF.

This chain connects TRBV7-2 to TRBJ1-2; TCRdb calls TRBD1, which cannot be checked without DNA. This CDR3 contains 15 residues. Germline values: CDR1 SGHTA, CDR2 FQGNSA. The CDR3 spells CASSEYRPANYGYTF.

The rearrangement uses TRBV12-3 or TRBV12-4 and TRBJ1-5; TCRdb's assignment of TRBD1 cannot be checked, as there is no DNA. The CDR3 has 14 residues. Here the CDR3 reads CASRVGPNNQPQHF.

The gene calls are TRBV2 and TRBJ2-7; TCRdb calls TRBD1, which cannot be checked without DNA. Per the germline V gene, CDR1 is SNHLY and CDR2 is FYNNEI. The CDR3 runs 12 residues. The CDR3: CASMDSDYEQYF.